One sample yielded the 20 T cell receptor beta chains listed below, sequenced in a study of blood T cell repertoires in COVID-19. Clones were read by immunoSEQ multiplex PCR, and TCRdb kept only the in-frame ones, dropping some. Of about 150,000 clones listed, less than 90% were seen once; the top ten hold roughly 7%. Sequencing used PBMCs or T cells enriched from blood (not recorded which). The source of these receptors is a woman between 45 and 65 years old who had recovered from COVID-19.

This clone came up once. The chain employs TRBV7-6 and TRBJ2-7; 12 positions match TRBD2. This CDR3 has 18 amino acids. J was trimmed by 5 bases and V by 5 bases; bases with no gene match: 16. Germline V gene sequence: CDR1 SGHVS, CDR2 FNYEAQ. CDR3: CASSPLAGGLRTVDEQYF. In DNA form, the CDR3 reads TGTGCCAGCAGCCCCCTAGCGGGAGGGCTACGAACCGTGGACGAGCAGTACTTC.

The chain couples TRBV4-3 to TRBJ2-7; TRBD1 is a possible D gene (5 bases). The CDR3 covers 14 residues. Germline CDR1 is LGHNA and CDR2 is YSLEER. V dropped 0 bases and J dropped 3 bases, with 9 bases sitting between them. CDR3 residues: CASSQEQEHYEQYF. For the CDR3, the DNA is TGCGCCAGCAGCCAAGAACAGGAGCACTACGAGCAGTACTTC.

The V call is TRBV18, the J call TRBJ2-1; D gene unclear. Trimming removed 3 bases at V and 4 bases at J, with 7 bases between. The CDR3 is 13 amino acids. Germline-derived CDR1 and CDR2 are KGHSH and LQKENI. CDR3 nucleotides: TGTGCCAGCTCACCGGCCCAGTACAATGAGCAGTTCTTC. This sequence encodes CASSPAQYNEQFF.

The genes are TRBV28 and TRBJ1-3; 7 bases are a match to TRBD1. Germline values: CDR1 MDHEN, CDR2 SYDVKM. Trimming cost V 5 bases and J 2 bases; bases outside gene matches: 3. The CDR3 extends over 14 amino acids. CDR3 protein: CASSRQGAGNTIYF. The CDR3 DNA follows: TGTGCCAGCAGTAGACAGGGCGCTGGAAACACCATATATTTT.

This clone was seen a single time. The chain employs TRBV5-6 and TRBJ1-5; a weak D match, TRBD1 (5 bases). The ends were cut back, 3 bases at V and 5 bases at J, with 18 bases in the middle. The CDR3 is 16 residues long. From germline, CDR1 is SGHDT and CDR2 YYEEEE. The DNA for the CDR3 is TGTGCCAGCAGCTCCTGGGGCAGCACATCCTATCAGCCCCAGCATTTT. This translates into CASSSWGSTSYQPQHF.

The chain combines TRBV28 with TRBJ1-2; possibly TRBD1 for D (6 bases). The V end was cut by 2 bases, the J end by 5 bases, with 21 bases between. The CDR3 length is 17 residues. Germline values: CDR1 MDHEN, CDR2 SYDVKM. CDR3 loop: CASSLAIQGGVTYGYTF. The DNA for the CDR3 is TGTGCCAGCAGTTTAGCAATACAGGGAGGGGTAACGTATGGCTACACCTTC.

This chain connects TRBV6-5 to TRBJ2-7; 7 bases map to TRBD2. CDR3 length: 15 amino acids. Trimming cost V 6 bases and J 3 bases; bases outside gene matches: 11. The germline gives CDR1 MNHEY, CDR2 SVGAGI. CDR3 coding DNA: TGTGCCAGCAGAAGGTTTGGCGGGGGATTCTACGAGCAGTACTTC. Its protein is CASRRFGGGFYEQYF.

V gene TRBV28 combines with J gene TRBJ1-2; a possible D gene is TRBD1 (6 bases). Germline assignment: CDR1 MDHEN and CDR2 SYDVKM. The CDR3 loop spans 15 amino acids. With 6 bases removed from V and 4 bases from J, the gap between germline ends came to 18 bases. The CDR3 reads CASSPSRGKAYGYTF. The CDR3 DNA is TGTGCCAGCAGCCCCTCCAGGGGTAAGGCCTATGGCTACACCTTC.

The chain carries TRBV6-6 and TRBJ1-3; D remains unclear. The CDR3 has 15 amino acids. V shed 0 bases and J shed 4 bases, with 10 bases lying between them. Germline CDR1 and CDR2: MNHNY and SVGAGI (reference sequence). The CDR3 coding sequence is TGTGCCAGCAGTTACTCACGGGCGGGCGGAAACACCATATATTTT. Encoded protein: CASSYSRAGGNTIYF.

The rearrangement links TRBV19 to TRBJ2-7; 8 bases match TRBD2. Germline V CDR1 and CDR2: LNHDA, SQIVND (reference sequence). The CDR3 loop spans 15 amino acids. Unmatched junction bases numbered 8, after V lost 5 bases and J lost 2 bases. The CDR3: CASSLGGAGAYEQYF. For the CDR3, the DNA is TGTGCCAGTAGTCTCGGGGGGGCAGGGGCCTACGAGCAGTACTTC.

This chain joins TRBV7-9 and TRBJ1-5; D is ambiguous. Germline V gene data show CDR1 as SEHNR and CDR2 as FQNEAQ (reference sequence). The length of the CDR3 is 14 residues. V lost 1 base to trimming and J lost 1 base, with 5 bases between them. The CDR3 protein is CASSLDLSNQPQHF. The CDR3 DNA sequence: TGTGCCAGCAGCTTAGATCTGAGCAATCAGCCCCAGCATTTT.

The chain is built from TRBV2 and TRBJ2-3, with a tentative D call TRBD2 (6 bases). CDR3 length: 15 residues. Germline V lookup: CDR1 SNHLY, CDR2 FYNNEI. V was shortened by 4 bases and J by 2 bases, with 13 bases between the two germline ends. This CDR3 reads CASSGGRMTTDTQYF. DNA for the CDR3: TGTGCCAGCAGTGGAGGGAGGATGACCACAGATACGCAGTATTTT.

This chain links TRBV28 with TRBJ1-5, with D maybe TRBD1 (5 bases). Trimming pared 7 bases from V and 3 bases from J, leaving 16 bases between. The V gene's germline CDR1 is MDHEN and CDR2 SYDVKM. The CDR3 runs to 15 residues. CDR3 residues: CASNSFGGDNQPQHF. The CDR3 region has the DNA TGTGCCAGCAATAGTTTTGGGGGGGACAATCAGCCCCAGCATTTT.

The chain joins TRBV18 to TRBJ1-5, with 9 bases that match TRBD1. The junction had 1 base not matched to a gene; V was cut back by 2 bases and J by 5 bases. Germline values: CDR1 KGHSH, CDR2 LQKENI. The CDR3 runs to 14 residues. Here the CDR3 reads CASSPGTGYQPQHF. The CDR3 DNA reads TGTGCCAGCTCACCAGGGACAGGGTATCAGCCCCAGCATTTT. Combining the CDR3 with reference TRBV18 and TRBJ1-5 gives the whole variable domain NAGVMQNPRHLVRRRGQEARLRCSPMKGHSHVYWYRQLPEEGLKFMVYLQKENIIDESGMPKERFSAEFPKEGPSILRIQQVVRGDSAAYFCASSPGTGYQPQHFGDGTRLSIL.

The table lists this clone with a few counts. The rearrangement joins TRBV5-4 to TRBJ1-1; D is perhaps TRBD1 (6 bases). Per germline, CDR1 SGHNT and CDR2 YYREEE (reference sequence). CDR3 length: 15 amino acids. V gave up 4 bases and J gave up 6 bases, with 19 bases separating them. CDR3 amino acids: CASSKKREGVSEAFF. Here the CDR3 DNA reads TGTGCCAGCAGCAAAAAAAGAGAGGGGGTTTCTGAAGCTTTCTTT.

The rearrangement uses TRBV3-1 (or the pseudogene TRBV3-2) and TRBJ1-6, with 9 bases matching TRBD1. Per germline, CDR1 LGHDT and CDR2 YNNKEL (reference sequence). This CDR3 is built from 17 residues. V trimming: 4 bases; J trimming: 4 bases; junction bases outside the gene matches: 8. As DNA, the CDR3 is TGTGCCAGCAGCCGGGACAGGGCCCTCGGTTATAATTCACCCCTCCACTTT. Translated, it gives CASSRDRALGYNSPLHF.

The chain has TRBV24-1 and TRBJ2-1, with 11 bases matching TRBD2. The germline CDR1 and CDR2 sequences are KGHDR and SFDVKD. The J segment lost 0 bases and the V segment lost 9 bases, leaving 21 bases of the junction unmatched. This CDR3 comprises 21 residues. Here the CDR3 reads CATPAQTGLAEPASSYNEQFF. DNA of the CDR3: TGTGCCACCCCAGCGCAAACGGGACTAGCGGAACCCGCGAGCTCCTACAATGAGCAGTTCTTC.

V and J are TRBV30 and TRBJ1-2; D gene unclear. Between the trimmed V and J ends, which lost 2 bases and 7 bases, there was a span of 11 bases. Germline assignment: CDR1 GTSNPN and CDR2 SVGIG (reference sequence). The CDR3 has 12 residues. CDR3 bases: TGTGCCTGGAGTATCAATTCGGGTGGCTACACCTTC. Translated: CAWSINSGGYTF.

The V call is TRBV3-1 (or the pseudogene TRBV3-2), the J call TRBJ1-4; a possible D gene is TRBD1 (6 bases). Between the trimmed V and J ends, which lost 0 bases and 3 bases, there was a span of 11 bases. Germline CDR1 reads LGHDT; CDR2 reads YNNKEL (reference sequence). This CDR3 has 16 residues. In nucleotides, the CDR3 is TGTGCCAGCAGCCAAGATCAGGGGACACCTAATGAAAAACTGTTTTTT. It translates to CASSQDQGTPNEKLFF.

V is TRBV11-2 and J is TRBJ2-2; 10 nucleotides agree with TRBD1. After removal of 5 bases from V and 5 bases from J, the junction contained 5 bases not matched to a gene. CDR3 length: 15 amino acids. Germline-derived CDR1 and CDR2 are SGHAT and FQNNGV. CDR3 bases: TGTGCCAGCAGCCTTGGGGGACAGGGGACCGGGGAGCTGTTTTTT. Protein sequence: CASSLGGQGTGELFF.